This entry is about one TCR beta chain. Its cognate antigen is unknown. Given a much more abundant clone one base away, this may be a read error. The entry originates in a study of breast tumors, draining lymph nodes, adjacent tissues. The lymph nodes were axillary draining lymph nodes from breast cancer patients. MiXCR, applied by TCRdb to the multiplex PCR reads, yields one record per CDR3 protein. Here the sample spans 200,000 to 250,000 distinct CDR3 sequences, 30% to 35% being singletons. Study-level results: Tumor and nontumor repertoires were significantly more similar in luminal-like than in basal-like breast cancer. The lymph node origin of tumor T cells was framed as consistent with a hypothesis, not demonstrated. Most tumor T cells seemingly derive from lymph node, then expand in tumor. Compared with lymph nodes, tumors were less diverse; compared with nontumor tissue, more.

The CDR3 has 16 amino acids. Per germline, CDR1 SGHVS and CDR2 FQNEAQ. Source material: axillary lymph node tissue. The receptor's source is a female donor with breast cancer. Some clones in this sample may be carry-over from other donors' samples. The chain carries TRBV7-8 and TRBJ1-2, with D uncertain. The DNA of the CDR3 is TGTGCCAGCAGCTCCCAAGGTGGTTACCCCAACTATGGCCACACCTTC. Translation: CASSSQGGYPNYGHTF.